This TCR beta chain was obtained from a study of blood T cell repertoires in COVID-19 (dated by TCRdb to 2019 to 2021). Study-level background: Samples from collaborators originated in the United States, Italy and Spain and spanned both the acute and convalescent phases of COVID-19. The material from the prospective study consisted of cDNA or gDNA derived from T cells, B-cell-depleted T cells, or PBMCs. Deeply sampled blood TCRbeta repertoires from subjects exposed to, actively infected with, or recovered from COVID-19 were included in the dataset. HLA class I and class II types, where available, came from metadata supplied by the sample provider rather than from assay-based typing. The sample metadata nearly always contained a de-identified subject ID, COVID-19 status, age in years and sex. The repertoires were released in a freely available public database intended as a resource for research on the immune response to SARS-CoV-2. The samples were drawn from two sources: the first 160 participants of the ongoing ImmuneRACE study, and 950 to 1,500 subjects contributed by 6 global collaborators. What the research found in general, with its limitations: The quantity of clinical and demographic metadata differed by source and by participant and was supplied without curation.

Each collaborating institution followed its own protocols to collect whole blood in K2EDTA tubes. For TCRbeta analysis, collaborators shipped samples in one of three forms: frozen whole blood, isolated PBMCs, or DNA extracted from either of those sample types. Comment on this clone: Its antigen has not been determined. One base away there is no much larger clone; base qualities are not given.

The CDR3, cysteine through phenylalanine, is 13 amino acids long. Here the CDR3 DNA is all that survives: 39 bases in frame from base 1. CDR1 and CDR2 are read off the germline V gene (reference sequence) as PRHDT and FYEKMQ. V is clipped by 3 bases and J by 6 bases, and the sequence between their germline boundaries is 10 bases long. TCRbeta CDR3 regions were amplified from genomic DNA using the immunoSEQ Assay, a bias-controlled multiplex PCR. The authors processed their data as follows. Nucleated cell counts per sample were estimated from amplification of reference gene primers within the assay. To quantify the absolute abundance of each unique TCRbeta CDR3 rearrangement, sequence reads were collapsed and filtered. For each sample, productive Simpson clonality was calculated by taking the square root of Simpson's diversity index across productive rearrangements. Here the immuneACCESS table is served through TCRdb, limited to in-frame sequences with V and J called. Missing clones are a known gap in these copies; in checked studies unresolved V genes cover under half, and the rest lacks a known reason. The DNA was the basis for D and trimming; V, J and clone size are from that table. The sample yields tens of thousands of clones; 80% to 90% were counted once. The ten largest clones take up 3% to 3.5% of the sample.

The receptor was derived from a human donor in a cohort sampled during active COVID-19. Recombination connected TRBV13 to TRBJ2-3; TRBD2 could be the D gene, as 5 bases match. Sequencing was performed on peripheral blood. The encoded CDR3 is CASSFGQRDTQYF. The nucleotide sequence reads as follows: TGTGCCAGCAGCTTTGGGCAGCGGGATACGCAGTATTTT. The CDR3 plus the reference TRBV13 and TRBJ2-3 genes for the other parts give the full variable domain: AAGVIQSPRHLIKEKRETATLKCYPIPRHDTVYWYQQGPGQDPQFLISFYEKMQSDKGSIPDRFSAQQFSDYHSELNMSSLELGDSALYFCASSFGQRDTQYFGPGTRLTVL.